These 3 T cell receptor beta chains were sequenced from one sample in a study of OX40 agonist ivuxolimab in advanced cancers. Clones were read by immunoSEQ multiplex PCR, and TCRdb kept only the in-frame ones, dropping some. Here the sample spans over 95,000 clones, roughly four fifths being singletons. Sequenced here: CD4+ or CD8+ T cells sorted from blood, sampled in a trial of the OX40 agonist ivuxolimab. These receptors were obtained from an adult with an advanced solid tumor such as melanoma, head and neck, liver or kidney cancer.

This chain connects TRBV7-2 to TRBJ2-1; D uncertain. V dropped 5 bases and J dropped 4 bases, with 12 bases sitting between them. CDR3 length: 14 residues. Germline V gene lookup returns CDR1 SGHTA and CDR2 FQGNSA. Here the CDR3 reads CASSPDGVYNEQFF. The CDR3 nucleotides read TGTGCCAGCAGCCCGGACGGAGTTTACAATGAGCAGTTCTTC.

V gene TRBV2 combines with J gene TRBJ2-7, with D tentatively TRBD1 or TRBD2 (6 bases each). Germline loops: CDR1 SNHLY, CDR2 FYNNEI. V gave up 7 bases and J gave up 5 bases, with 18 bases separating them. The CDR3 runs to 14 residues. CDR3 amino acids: CASNRGGLANEQYF. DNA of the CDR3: TGTGCCAGCAACCGAGGGGGACTGGCCAACGAGCAGTACTTC.

DNA of the CDR3: TGTGCCAGCTCAATCCTGGCCCCGGTTAGCGGGAGGGCCACAGCCGGGGAGCTGTTTTTT. Protein product: CASSILAPVSGRATAGELFF. The rearrangement joins TRBV18 to TRBJ2-2, with 11 bases that match TRBD2. Per germline, CDR1 KGHSH and CDR2 LQKENI. This CDR3 is built from 20 residues. With 5 bases clipped from V and 6 bases from J, the junction kept 20 bases outside the gene matches.